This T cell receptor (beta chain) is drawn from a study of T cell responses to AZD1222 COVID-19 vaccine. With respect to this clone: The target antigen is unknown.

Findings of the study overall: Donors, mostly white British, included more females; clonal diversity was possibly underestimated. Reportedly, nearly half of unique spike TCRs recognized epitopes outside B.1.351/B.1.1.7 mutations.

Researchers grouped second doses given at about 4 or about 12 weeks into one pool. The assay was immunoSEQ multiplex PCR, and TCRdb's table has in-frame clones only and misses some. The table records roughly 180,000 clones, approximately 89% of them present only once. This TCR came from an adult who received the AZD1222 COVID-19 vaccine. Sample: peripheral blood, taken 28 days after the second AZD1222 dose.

DNA for the CDR3: TGTGCCAGCAGTCCCGGACAGGTTTTGAACACTGAAGCTTTCTTT. Its translation: CASSPGQVLNTEAFF. The chain carries TRBV27 and TRBJ1-1, with 7 positions matching TRBD1. The CDR3 runs 15 residues. V shed 5 bases and J 0 bases; nucleotides not matched to a gene: 6. Germline loops: CDR1 MNHEY, CDR2 SMNVEV (reference sequence).